This TCR beta chain emerged from a study of blood T cell repertoires in COVID-19. Study background: Sources were T cells, B-cell-depleted T cells, or PBMCs; the material itself was cDNA or gDNA.

Original data processing: Amplification from reference gene primers served as the basis for estimated nucleated cell counts. Sequenced by immunoSEQ multiplex PCR; TCRdb stores in-frame clones only, minus some. V and J calls plus clone size are reproduced from that table; the DNA served to infer D and trimming. The sample records about 200,000 clones, 85% being singletons. The TCR was taken from a woman of 80 years or more with acute or convalescent COVID-19. Sequenced material: peripheral blood.

The CDR3 region has the DNA TGTGCCAGCAGCCCGACGGCAGAGCGTAGCACAGATACGCAGTATTTT. Translating it yields CASSPTAERSTDTQYF. This sequence joins TRBV5-4 and TRBJ2-3, with D unclear. There are 16 residues in the CDR3. V was cut by 4 bases and J by 0 bases, with 15 bases left in between. CDR1 SGHNT and CDR2 YYREEE come from the germline V gene (reference sequence).